This T cell receptor beta chain emerged from a study of blood T cells in healthy people across ages. A few counts support this clonotype. The antigen is unknown. Findings of the study overall: Diversity of TCR beta correlated strongly with naive T cell percentage.

The germline gives CDR1 SGHRS, CDR2 YFSETQ. The CDR3 contains 14 residues. Trimming left V 4 bases short and J 2 bases short, with 13 bases between. Primers used in a second PCR of about 6 to 12 cycles were a sample-barcoded 5' primer and a J-beta primer mix. TCRdb re-analysed the 5' RACE reads in MiXCR, keeping a single row per CDR3 protein. The sample holds more than 550,000 distinct CDR3 sequences, about 20% seen once. The source material was blood. The chain links TRBV5-1 to TRBJ2-7; D is perhaps TRBD1 (6 bases). The receptor was derived from a man in his sixties or seventies in good health. This chain's CDR3 is CASSPGDNPYEQYF. In DNA form, the CDR3 reads TGCGCCAGCAGCCCAGGGGACAACCCCTACGAGCAGTACTTC.